These 21 T cell receptor beta chains originate from one sample sequenced in a study of T cell repertoires in cytomegalovirus infection. Their antigens remain unidentified. One entry per CDR3 protein results from TCRdb running MiXCR on the reads. This table holds 700,000 to 850,000 distinct CDR3 sequences, approximately 30% found once. The specimen comprised cultured CD8+ T cells from PBMCs, sampled from culture after CMV antigen stimulation. These receptors were taken from a human donor in good health (CMV status not recorded). Some clones in this sample may be carry-over from other donors' samples.

V and J are TRBV6-5 and TRBJ1-2, with a weak D call TRBD1 (5 bases). The CDR3 consists of 15 residues. CDR1 and CDR2 (germline): MNHEY, SVGAGI. V was shortened by 2 bases and J by 8 bases, with 18 bases between the two germline ends. Here the CDR3 DNA reads TGTGCCAGCAGTTACACCCGGGACCGCCTCGGGGGCTACACCTTC. It yields the protein CASSYTRDRLGGYTF.

This clonotype was counted a few times. The chain combines TRBV4-1 with TRBJ2-1; D is tentatively TRBD1 or TRBD2 (5 bases each). V lost 1 base and J 3 bases, leaving 10 bases between the germline ends. Germline-derived CDR1 and CDR2 are MGHRA and YSYEKL. This CDR3 region has 15 residues. The CDR3 nucleotides read TGCGCCAGCAGCCAAGCCTCGAGGGGCTACAATGAGCAGTTCTTC. This gives the protein CASSQASRGYNEQFF.

This clonotype has at least ten counts. The chain recombines TRBV27 with TRBJ2-1; TRBD2 aligns across 7 bases. V lost 6 bases and J lost 1; bases outside the gene matches: 3. The CDR3 is made up of 14 amino acids. Per germline, CDR1 MNHEY and CDR2 SMNVEV (reference sequence). CDR3 bases: TGTGCCAGCAGGGGGGGGTGGTCCTACAATGAGCAGTTCTTC. It yields the protein CASRGGWSYNEQFF.

The genes are TRBV6-1 and TRBJ2-7; 8 bases align to TRBD2. The CDR3 covers 16 residues. CDR1 is MNHNS and CDR2 is SASEGT in the germline V gene. Trimming removed 5 bases from V and 4 bases from J; junction bases left unmatched: 13. The CDR3 spells CASSLSSGGPLYEQYV. In DNA form, the CDR3 reads TGTGCCAGCAGTCTTTCGAGCGGGGGACCACTATACGAGCAGTACGTC.

The rearrangement uses TRBV7-9 and TRBJ2-1, with TRBD2 matching 12 bases. Trimming took 3 bases from V and 8 from J; bases not matched to a gene: 5. Germline CDR1 and CDR2: SEHNR and FQNEAQ (reference sequence). There are 15 residues in the CDR3. In DNA form, the CDR3 reads TGTGCCAGCAGCTTCCCTAGCGGGGGGGCCTATGAGCAGTTCTTC. It is translated as CASSFPSGGAYEQFF. Full variable domain (missing parts from reference TRBV7-9 and TRBJ2-1): DTGVSQNPRHKITKRGQNVTFRCDPISEHNRLYWYRQTLGQGPEFLTYFQNEAQLEKSRLLSDRFSAERPKGSFSTLEIQRTEQGDSAMYLCASSFPSGGAYEQFFGPGTRLTVL.

The sample holds many counts of this clonotype. J is TRBJ2-1 and V is TRBV5-6; 8 nucleotides align to TRBD1. CDR3 length equals 16 residues. Trimming cost V 2 bases and J 2 bases; bases outside gene matches: 6. Germline values: CDR1 SGHDT, CDR2 YYEEEE. CDR3 sequence reads: CASSLLDRGPYNEQFF. CDR3 in DNA: TGTGCCAGCAGCTTACTTGACAGGGGACCCTACAATGAGCAGTTCTTC.

This chain links TRBV6-1 with TRBJ2-1, with 8 bases lining up with TRBD1. Germline V gene data show CDR1 as MNHNS and CDR2 as SASEGT. J gave up 5 bases and V 6 bases, and 15 bases lay outside the gene matches. CDR3 length equals 17 residues. Here the CDR3 reads CASSRHIRQGANNEQFF. The CDR3 coding sequence is TGTGCCAGCAGCCGCCACATCCGGCAGGGGGCCAACAATGAGCAGTTCTTC.

This clonotype was seen a few times. The V gene is TRBV5-6, the J gene TRBJ2-1; TRBD2 matches at 8 bases. Germline CDR1 reads SGHDT; CDR2 reads YYEEEE. The V and J ends lost 1 base and 6 bases, in that order; junction bases with no gene match: 6. The CDR3 totals 15 residues. The CDR3 DNA reads as TGTGCCAGCAGCTTGACGGCGGGGGGTCCCAATGAGCAGTTCTTC. Amino acid sequence: CASSLTAGGPNEQFF.

The chain carries TRBV2 and TRBJ2-3; the D is unclear. Germline CDR1 reads SNHLY; CDR2 reads FYNNEI. Trimming shortened V by 7 bases and J by 6 bases, and 14 bases separated the two germline ends. The CDR3 covers 13 residues. CDR3 DNA: TGTGCCAGCATTGCGACCGTCCGGGATACGCAGTATTTT. Amino acid sequence: CASIATVRDTQYF.

V and J are TRBV5-8 and TRBJ1-5; D gene uncertain. Between the trimmed V and J ends, which lost 4 bases and 5 bases, there was a span of 16 bases. The CDR3 sequence is 15 residues long. Looked up from germline, CDR1 is SGHTS and CDR2 is YDEGEE. The CDR3 DNA reads TGTGCCAGCAGCCCTGGGTGGATGTTACATCAGCCCCAGCATTTT. The encoded protein is CASSPGWMLHQPQHF.

V usage is TRBV25-1 and J usage is TRBJ1-2; D gene ambiguous. Germline V gives CDR1 MGHDK, CDR2 SYGVNS. V lost 4 bases and J 6 bases, leaving 6 bases between the germline ends. The CDR3 sequence is 11 residues long. The DNA of the CDR3 is TGTGCCAGCAGTGTTCACGATGGCTACACCTTC. Translating gives CASSVHDGYTF.

The chain links TRBV25-1 to TRBJ2-4; D is unclear. The V gene lost 1 base and the J gene lost 5 bases, with 6 bases spanning the gap. Germline values: CDR1 MGHDK, CDR2 SYGVNS. The CDR3 sequence is 13 residues long. The CDR3 protein is CASSEFRENIQYF. The CDR3 coding sequence is TGTGCCAGCAGTGAATTTAGGGAAAACATTCAGTACTTC.

The gene calls are TRBV7-9 and TRBJ1-2; 12 positions agree with TRBD1. Germline V gene lookup returns CDR1 SEHNR and CDR2 FQNEAQ (reference sequence). Trimming removed 5 bases from V and 3 bases from J; junction bases left unmatched: 4. The CDR3 sequence is 15 residues long. The CDR3 DNA is TGTGCCAGCAGCCAGGGACAGGGGGCGGACTATGGCTACACCTTC. Its translation: CASSQGQGADYGYTF.

This clonotype was detected only a few times. The chain employs TRBV7-9 and TRBJ2-4; TRBD2 is a possible D gene (5 bases). There are 18 residues in the CDR3. Deletions cut 0 bases from V and 3 bases from J, with 18 bases between. Germline V gene sequence: CDR1 SEHNR, CDR2 FQNEAQ (reference sequence). The CDR3 coding sequence is TGTGCCAGCAGCTTAGCGGGATCGGGATGGCTGAGCAAAAACATTCAGTACTTC. This codes for CASSLAGSGWLSKNIQYF.

This clonotype was picked up many times. This chain uses TRBV7-9 with TRBJ2-7; 11 bases fit TRBD1. Germline values: CDR1 SEHNR, CDR2 FQNEAQ (reference sequence). V lost 4 bases to trimming and J lost 2 bases; unmatched junction nucleotides: 7. The CDR3 totals 16 residues. This CDR3 is CASSSPKGQGAYEQYF. The CDR3 nucleotides read TGTGCCAGCAGCTCGCCGAAGGGACAGGGGGCCTACGAGCAGTACTTC.

This clonotype appeared a few times. The chain links TRBV7-6 to TRBJ1-4, with D uncertain. Trimming took 5 bases from V and 4 from J, leaving 14 bases between them. Germline loops: CDR1 SGHVS, CDR2 FNYEAQ. The CDR3 has 15 amino acids. CDR3 sequence: CASSRVAAFNEKLFF. The DNA for the CDR3 is TGTGCCAGCAGCCGCGTGGCAGCCTTTAATGAAAAACTGTTTTTT.

This clonotype has more than one count but fewer than ten. The V call is TRBV7-2, the J call TRBJ2-1, with 12 nucleotides matching TRBD2. V gave up 6 bases and J gave up 9 bases; unmatched junction bases: 12. CDR3 length: 16 residues. Germline CDR1 reads SGHTA; CDR2 reads FQGNSA. The CDR3 sequence is CASRTPSGGAWGEQFF. In nucleotides, the CDR3 is TGTGCCAGCAGAACTCCTAGCGGGGGGGCCTGGGGTGAGCAGTTCTTC.

This clonotype was found many times. The chain has TRBV7-9 and TRBJ2-4; D is perhaps TRBD1 (7 bases). The CDR3 is 14 amino acids. Deletions cut 5 bases from V and 6 bases from J, with 14 bases between. CDR1 and CDR2 (germline): SEHNR, FQNEAQ (reference sequence). CDR3 region: CASSPGGGRNIQYF. CDR3 nucleotide sequence: TGTGCCAGCAGCCCCGGAGGGGGCAGAAACATTCAGTACTTC.

The DNA for the CDR3 is TGTGCCACCAGCAGAGATAAGGGACAGGGTGTCGCCCAGTACTTC. It specifies CATSRDKGQGVAQYF. The chain carries TRBV15 and TRBJ2-5; 9 bases match TRBD1. Trimming took 0 bases from V and 9 from J; bases not matched to a gene: 8. CDR3 length: 15 residues. Per germline, CDR1 LNHNV and CDR2 YYDKDF (reference sequence). Full variable domain (outside the CDR3, taken from reference TRBV15 and TRBJ2-5): DAMVIQNPRYQVTQFGKPVTLSCSQTLNHNVMYWYQQKSSQAPKLLFHYYDKDFNNEADTPDNFQSRRPNTSFCFLDIRSPGLGDTAMYLCATSRDKGQGVAQYFGPGTRLLVL.

This clonotype was observed a handful of times. The chain joins TRBV6-1 to TRBJ2-1; the match to TRBD2 covers 7 bases. Germline V gene sequence: CDR1 MNHNS, CDR2 SASEGT. This CDR3 spans 16 amino acids. V lost 2 bases and J lost 10; bases outside the gene matches: 14. CDR3 protein: CASSEYFGEGRVEQFF. CDR3 nucleotides: TGTGCCAGCAGTGAATACTTCGGGGAGGGCAGGGTAGAGCAGTTCTTC.

This clonotype was observed a few times. CDR3 sequence reads: CASSLTNGAYEQYF. In DNA form, the CDR3 reads TGTGCCAGCAGTCTAACTAATGGGGCCTACGAGCAGTACTTC. This chain uses TRBV27 with TRBJ2-7; D is ambiguous. Germline V gene data show CDR1 as MNHEY and CDR2 as SMNVEV (reference sequence). V dropped 5 bases and J dropped 2 bases, with 13 bases sitting between them. The CDR3 contains 14 residues.